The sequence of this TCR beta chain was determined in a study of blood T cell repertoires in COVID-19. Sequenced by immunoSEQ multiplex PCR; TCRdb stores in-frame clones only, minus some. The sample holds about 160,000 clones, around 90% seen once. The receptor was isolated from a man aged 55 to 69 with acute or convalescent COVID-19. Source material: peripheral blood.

CDR3 residues: CASSSRLAGVNTGELFF. CDR3 in DNA: TGTGCCAGCAGCTCGAGACTAGCGGGGGTCAACACCGGGGAGCTGTTTTTT. The V call is TRBV7-6, the J call TRBJ2-2; 12 nucleotides line up with TRBD2. This CDR3 is built from 17 residues. V shed 4 bases, J shed 2 bases, and the junction held 5 bases outside the gene matches. Per germline, CDR1 SGHVS and CDR2 FNYEAQ.